This T cell receptor (beta chain) appears in the sequencing data of a study of cytomegalovirus exposure and HLA in healthy donors. Study-level background: The roughly 120 validation repertoires, a later analysis reported, used the same platform as the approximately 700 first-cohort repertoires.

The method was immunoSEQ multiplex PCR; TCRdb's version includes in-frame clones alone and lacks a portion of them. This repertoire shows 150,000 to 200,000 clones, 80% to 85% found once; its top ten account for 0.95% to 1.5%. Findings and limits, study-wide: Despite most TCR sequences being rare, some public TCRs occurred in many donors. Researchers counted around 160 TCR beta chains as cytomegalovirus-associated.

This clone was seen a handful of times. The target antigen is unknown. Material: PBMCs. The clonotype comes from a woman aged 25 to 39 in good health and CMV-seronegative.

The CDR3 region is CASSFSSYEQYF. Here the CDR3 DNA reads TGTGCCAGCAGTTTCAGCTCCTACGAGCAGTACTTC. This sequence joins TRBV6-6 and TRBJ2-7; D is undetermined. Germline lookup yields CDR1 MNHNY and CDR2 SVGAGI (reference sequence). Trimming cost V 4 bases and J 0 bases, with 4 bases left between them. The CDR3 has 12 residues.